These T cell receptor beta chains were read from a single sample in a study of blood T cell repertoires in COVID-19. Sequenced by immunoSEQ multiplex PCR; TCRdb stores in-frame clones only, minus some. This sample yields 51,000 or so clones, of which 70% to 90% are seen a single time; 10% to 15% belongs to the top ten. Material: peripheral blood. All receptors come from a man at least 80 years old with acute or convalescent COVID-19. Each CDR3 is given with its conserved first and last residue. Each record gives: D gene, J gene, clone size, V gene, CDR3 protein, CDR3 DNA. The D gene is left open where the match is weak. For some rows the clone size is stated as once, few or many, or as a class when expanded; others skip it.

D gene: TRBD1
J gene: TRBJ2-7
clone size: -
V gene: TRBV5-4
CDR3 protein: CASRPGGTTYEQYF
CDR3 DNA: TGTGCCAGCAGGCCAGGGGGTACCACCTACGAGCAGTACTTC

D gene: -
J gene: TRBJ2-3
clone size: -
V gene: TRBV5-1
CDR3 protein: CASSRGTASTDTQYF
CDR3 DNA: TGCGCCAGCAGCCGCGGGACCGCTAGCACAGATACGCAGTATTTT

D gene: TRBD1
J gene: TRBJ2-6
clone size: -
V gene: TRBV2
CDR3 protein: CASNRQGSGANVLTF
CDR3 DNA: TGTGCCAGCAATCGACAGGGTTCTGGGGCCAACGTCCTGACTTTC

D gene: -
J gene: TRBJ1-2
clone size: -
V gene: TRBV5-1
CDR3 protein: CASSLNDRIAYGYTF
CDR3 DNA: TGCGCCAGCAGCTTGAATGACAGAATTGCCTATGGCTACACCTTC

D gene: -
J gene: TRBJ2-1
clone size: -
V gene: TRBV19
CDR3 protein: CASSPSPGAYNEQFF
CDR3 DNA: TGTGCCAGTAGTCCCTCCCCGGGGGCCTACAATGAGCAGTTCTTC

D gene: -
J gene: TRBJ1-1
clone size: once
V gene: TRBV6-5
CDR3 protein: CASSQFRGTEAFF
CDR3 DNA: TGTGCCAGCAGTCAATTCCGGGGCACTGAAGCTTTCTTT

D gene: -
J gene: TRBJ2-1
clone size: once
V gene: TRBV19
CDR3 protein: CASSIDGAASFDNEQFF
CDR3 DNA: TGTGCCAGTAGTATAGACGGAGCGGCTAGCTTTGACAATGAGCAGTTCTTC

D gene: TRBD2
J gene: TRBJ2-1
clone size: -
V gene: TRBV7-2
CDR3 protein: CASSLRLAGHYNEQFF
CDR3 DNA: TGTGCCAGCAGCTTAAGACTAGCGGGACATTACAATGAGCAGTTCTTC

D gene: TRBD1
J gene: TRBJ1-5
clone size: -
V gene: TRBV6-2/TRBV6-3
CDR3 protein: CASSFQGADNQPQHF
CDR3 DNA: TGTGCCAGCAGTTTCCAGGGGGCCGACAATCAGCCCCAGCATTTT

D gene: -
J gene: TRBJ1-6
clone size: -
V gene: TRBV6-5
CDR3 protein: CASRGGSANSPLHF
CDR3 DNA: TGTGCCAGCAGGGGGGGGTCTGCGAATTCACCCCTCCACTTT

D gene: TRBD2
J gene: TRBJ2-1
clone size: few
V gene: TRBV19
CDR3 protein: CASSPGGSYNEQFF
CDR3 DNA: TGTGCCAGTAGTCCGGGGGGTTCCTACAATGAGCAGTTCTTC

D gene: TRBD1
J gene: TRBJ1-1
clone size: -
V gene: TRBV4-1
CDR3 protein: CASSPDRVTEAFF
CDR3 DNA: TGCGCCAGCAGCCCCGACAGGGTCACTGAAGCTTTCTTT

D gene: TRBD2
J gene: TRBJ2-1
clone size: -
V gene: TRBV11-2
CDR3 protein: CASSLAGLAGNNEQFF
CDR3 DNA: TGTGCCAGCAGCTTAGCAGGACTAGCGGGAAACAATGAGCAGTTCTTC

D gene: -
J gene: TRBJ2-7
clone size: -
V gene: TRBV19
CDR3 protein: CASSIQGMPSYEQYF
CDR3 DNA: TGTGCCAGTAGTATCCAGGGTATGCCTTCGTACGAGCAGTACTTC

D gene: -
J gene: TRBJ1-1
clone size: once
V gene: TRBV19
CDR3 protein: CASRRGLGAEAFF
CDR3 DNA: TGTGCCAGTAGGCGGGGGCTTGGAGCTGAAGCTTTCTTT

D gene: -
J gene: TRBJ1-2
clone size: -
V gene: TRBV5-4
CDR3 protein: CASSLAQNRAYGYTF
CDR3 DNA: TGTGCCAGCAGCTTGGCACAGAACCGTGCCTATGGCTACACCTTC

D gene: -
J gene: TRBJ1-2
clone size: -
V gene: TRBV29-1
CDR3 protein: CSGQGIGGYTF
CDR3 DNA: TGCAGCGGCCAGGGTATAGGTGGCTACACCTTC

D gene: -
J gene: TRBJ2-3
clone size: -
V gene: TRBV11-2
CDR3 protein: CASSLVGGPTDTQYF
CDR3 DNA: TGTGCCAGCAGCTTAGTCGGGGGACCCACAGATACGCAGTATTTT

D gene: -
J gene: TRBJ2-3
clone size: -
V gene: TRBV4-1
CDR3 protein: CASSPPTSTDTQYF
CDR3 DNA: TGCGCCAGCAGCCCTCCGACTAGCACAGATACGCAGTATTTT

D gene: TRBD1
J gene: TRBJ1-1
clone size: -
V gene: TRBV5-1
CDR3 protein: CASSSDGTVAEAFF
CDR3 DNA: TGCGCCAGCAGCTCAGACGGGACAGTAGCTGAAGCTTTCTTT

D gene: -
J gene: TRBJ1-4
clone size: -
V gene: TRBV19
CDR3 protein: CASSIARGEKLFF
CDR3 DNA: TGTGCCAGTAGTATAGCACGGGGTGAAAAACTGTTTTTT

D gene: TRBD1
J gene: TRBJ2-2
clone size: -
V gene: TRBV29-1
CDR3 protein: CSADRANTGELFF
CDR3 DNA: TGCAGCGCGGACAGGGCGAACACCGGGGAGCTGTTTTTT

D gene: TRBD1
J gene: TRBJ1-2
clone size: -
V gene: TRBV7-9
CDR3 protein: CASSSTGGQNYGYTF
CDR3 DNA: TGTGCCAGCAGCTCGACAGGGGGGCAAAACTATGGCTACACCTTC

D gene: TRBD2
J gene: TRBJ2-3
clone size: -
V gene: TRBV18
CDR3 protein: CASSPSLAGVDTQYF
CDR3 DNA: TGTGCCAGCTCACCTAGCCTAGCGGGGGTGGATACGCAGTATTTT

D gene: -
J gene: TRBJ1-3
clone size: -
V gene: TRBV2
CDR3 protein: CASSEEAGHGGNTIYF
CDR3 DNA: TGTGCCAGCAGTGAAGAGGCGGGGCACGGTGGAAACACCATATATTTT

D gene: TRBD1
J gene: TRBJ1-4
clone size: few
V gene: TRBV2
CDR3 protein: CASTWGTGINEKLFF
CDR3 DNA: TGTGCCAGCACCTGGGGGACAGGGATTAATGAAAAACTGTTTTTT

D gene: TRBD1
J gene: TRBJ2-3
clone size: -
V gene: TRBV7-9
CDR3 protein: CASSRQGGGDTQYF
CDR3 DNA: TGTGCCAGCAGTCGACAGGGGGGTGGAGATACGCAGTATTTT

D gene: TRBD2
J gene: TRBJ2-3
clone size: -
V gene: TRBV7-2
CDR3 protein: CASSLGPSGGADTQYF
CDR3 DNA: TGTGCCAGCAGCTTAGGTCCTAGCGGGGGCGCAGATACGCAGTATTTT

D gene: -
J gene: TRBJ1-4
clone size: -
V gene: TRBV18
CDR3 protein: CASSPRTEKLFF
CDR3 DNA: TGTGCCAGCTCACCCAGGACAGAAAAACTGTTTTTT

D gene: TRBD1
J gene: TRBJ1-5
clone size: -
V gene: TRBV6-5
CDR3 protein: CASSRDRGNQPQHF
CDR3 DNA: TGTGCCAGCAGCCGGGACAGGGGGAATCAGCCCCAGCATTTT

D gene: -
J gene: TRBJ1-1
clone size: -
V gene: TRBV12-3/TRBV12-4
CDR3 protein: CASSFSVSEAFF
CDR3 DNA: TGTGCCAGCAGTTTTAGTGTGTCTGAAGCTTTCTTT

D gene: -
J gene: TRBJ1-3
clone size: -
V gene: TRBV28
CDR3 protein: CASSPQGASGNTIYF
CDR3 DNA: TGTGCCAGCAGTCCCCAGGGCGCCTCTGGAAACACCATATATTTT

D gene: TRBD1
J gene: TRBJ2-3
clone size: once
V gene: TRBV30
CDR3 protein: CAWLRRTGGVGTQYF
CDR3 DNA: TGTGCCTGGCTACGAAGGACAGGGGGCGTGGGTACGCAGTATTTT

D gene: TRBD1
J gene: TRBJ2-7
clone size: -
V gene: TRBV19
CDR3 protein: CASSGTGGDEQYF
CDR3 DNA: TGTGCCAGTAGTGGTACAGGGGGCGACGAGCAGTACTTC

D gene: TRBD1
J gene: TRBJ1-6
clone size: -
V gene: TRBV10-3
CDR3 protein: CAISWSTGEDSPLHF
CDR3 DNA: TGTGCCATCAGTTGGAGCACAGGGGAGGATTCACCCCTCCACTTT

D gene: -
J gene: TRBJ2-3
clone size: -
V gene: TRBV6-2/TRBV6-3
CDR3 protein: CASSPGGDLTDTQYF
CDR3 DNA: TGTGCCAGCAGCCCAGGGGGGGACCTCACAGATACGCAGTATTTT

D gene: TRBD1
J gene: TRBJ1-2
clone size: -
V gene: TRBV3-1/TRBV3-2
CDR3 protein: CASSRRQTGRYGYTF
CDR3 DNA: TGTGCCAGCAGCCGTCGACAGACAGGGAGGTATGGCTACACCTTC

D gene: -
J gene: TRBJ1-3
clone size: -
V gene: TRBV12-3/TRBV12-4
CDR3 protein: CATGGSGNTIYF
CDR3 DNA: TGTGCCACCGGGGGCTCTGGAAACACCATATATTTT

D gene: -
J gene: TRBJ2-7
clone size: -
V gene: TRBV5-1
CDR3 protein: CASSYLTGSYEQYF
CDR3 DNA: TGCGCCAGCAGCTATCTTACAGGGTCCTACGAGCAGTACTTC

D gene: -
J gene: TRBJ1-5
clone size: -
V gene: TRBV19
CDR3 protein: CASSRSLYNQPQHF
CDR3 DNA: TGTGCCAGTAGTCGGTCTCTTTACAATCAGCCCCAGCATTTT

D gene: -
J gene: TRBJ1-6
clone size: once
V gene: TRBV5-4
CDR3 protein: CASSWGSSYNSPLHF
CDR3 DNA: TGTGCCAGCAGCTGGGGCAGCTCCTATAATTCACCCCTCCACTTT

D gene: TRBD2
J gene: TRBJ2-2
clone size: -
V gene: TRBV3-1/TRBV3-2
CDR3 protein: CASSHRRLAGGTGELFF
CDR3 DNA: TGTGCCAGCAGCCATCGCCGACTAGCGGGAGGAACCGGGGAGCTGTTTTTT

D gene: -
J gene: TRBJ1-5
clone size: -
V gene: TRBV5-1
CDR3 protein: CASSLVGGSNQPQHF
CDR3 DNA: TGCGCCAGCAGCTTGGTCGGGGGTAGCAATCAGCCCCAGCATTTT

D gene: TRBD1
J gene: TRBJ1-1
clone size: once
V gene: TRBV3-1/TRBV3-2
CDR3 protein: CASSQDWYRGSEAFF
CDR3 DNA: TGTGCCAGCAGCCAAGATTGGTACAGGGGCAGTGAAGCTTTCTTT

D gene: TRBD2
J gene: TRBJ2-2
clone size: -
V gene: TRBV28
CDR3 protein: CASSFFPGGPNTGELFF
CDR3 DNA: TGTGCCAGCAGTTTTTTCCCGGGGGGACCTAACACCGGGGAGCTGTTTTTT

D gene: -
J gene: TRBJ2-1
clone size: once
V gene: TRBV18
CDR3 protein: CASSPLSGVPSVEQFF
CDR3 DNA: TGTGCCAGCTCACCACTTTCGGGGGTCCCTTCAGTTGAGCAGTTCTTC

D gene: TRBD2
J gene: TRBJ2-3
clone size: -
V gene: TRBV9
CDR3 protein: CASSAPGTSGGVGTQYF
CDR3 DNA: TGTGCCAGCAGCGCCCCCGGGACTAGCGGGGGGGTGGGTACGCAGTATTTT

D gene: -
J gene: TRBJ2-2
clone size: -
V gene: TRBV21-1
CDR3 protein: CASSKTGLHGELFF
CDR3 DNA: TGTGCCAGCAGCAAAACAGGCCTCCACGGGGAGCTGTTTTTT